Listed here are 23 T cell receptor beta chains from one sample, sequenced in a study of blood T cells in healthy people across ages. Primers used in a second PCR of roughly 6 to 11 cycles were a sample-barcoded 5' primer and a J-beta primer mix. TCRdb passed the 5' RACE reads through MiXCR, listing each CDR3 protein once. In the table there are 750,000 to 1,000,000 distinct CDR3 sequences, almost 30% of which are singletons. Separately, the same data were catalogued under a study of T cells of mothers and their children.

The sequenced material came from blood. The receptor set was obtained from a woman between 35 and 50 years old in good health.

V and J are TRBV2 and TRBJ1-1, with 7 bases aligning to TRBD1. The germline gives CDR1 SNHLY, CDR2 FYNNEI. V lost 2 bases to trimming and J lost 4 bases; unmatched junction nucleotides: 10. This CDR3 contains 16 residues. DNA of the CDR3: TGTGCCAGCAGTGAAAATTGGGCAGGGGGAGGCACTGAAGCTTTCTTT. It is translated as CASSENWAGGGTEAFF.

There are many counts of this clonotype. The chain couples TRBV20-1 to TRBJ2-5; D is possibly TRBD1 (6 bases). The germline V gene encodes CDR1 DFQATT and CDR2 SNEGSKA (reference sequence). Trimming stripped 3 bases from V and 5 bases from J, with 19 bases between. The CDR3 has 15 residues. The CDR3 DNA sequence: TGCAGTGCTAGTCGCCTAGCAGGGGCCTGGGAGACCCAGTACTTC. It codes for CSASRLAGAWETQYF.

About this clonotype itself: This sequence may be a read error, since a much larger clone differs from it by one base. The chain is built from TRBV7-6 and TRBJ2-1; 9 nucleotides align to TRBD1. V trimming: 5 bases; J trimming: 6 bases; junction bases outside the gene matches: 8. CDR1 and CDR2 (germline): SGHVS, FNYEAQ. The CDR3 sequence is 15 residues long. The CDR3 bases are TGTGCCAGCAGCCACCGGGACAGGGCCTGCAATGAGCAGTTCTTC. As protein: CASSHRDRACNEQFF.

This clonotype was counted between two and nine times. The chain recombines TRBV30 with TRBJ2-5; TRBD2 matches at 12 bases. CDR1 and CDR2 from the germline V gene are GTSNPN and SVGIG (reference sequence). J was trimmed by 6 bases and V by 4 bases; bases with no gene match: 6. The CDR3 runs 14 residues. This CDR3 is CAWTTSGGSKTQYF. CDR3 sequence (DNA): TGTGCCTGGACGACTAGCGGGGGCTCAAAGACCCAGTACTTC. Supplemented by reference TRBV30 and TRBJ2-5, the full variable domain reads SQTIHQWPATLVQPVGSPLSLECTVEGTSNPNLYWYRQAAGRGLQLLFYSVGIGQISSEVPQNLSASRPQDRQFILSSKKLLLSDSGFYLCAWTTSGGSKTQYFGPGTRLLVL.

V gene TRBV20-1 combines with J gene TRBJ2-5, with D uncertain. The V end was cut by 3 bases, the J end by 5 bases, with 13 bases between. Germline V lookup: CDR1 DFQATT, CDR2 SNEGSKA (reference sequence). The CDR3 has 13 residues. The CDR3 sequence is CSASSGLGETQYF. The CDR3 coding sequence is TGCAGTGCTAGTAGTGGCCTAGGGGAGACCCAGTACTTC.

The table lists this clonotype with many counts. The gene calls are TRBV7-2 and TRBJ2-5; 8 positions agree with TRBD2. The CDR3 extends over 16 amino acids. Germline CDR1 SGHTA, CDR2 FQGNSA. With V trimmed by 5 bases and J by 1 base, 9 bases remained unmatched. This chain's CDR3 is CASSQGLVNGQETQYF. The CDR3 DNA sequence: TGTGCCAGCAGCCAGGGACTAGTGAACGGCCAAGAGACCCAGTACTTC.

Details on this clonotype: Possible read error: a much larger clone is one base away. The rearrangement joins TRBV15 to TRBJ2-3, with 8 bases lining up with TRBD2. The V gene's germline CDR1 is LNHNV and CDR2 YYDKDF (reference sequence). Losses at the gene ends were 3 bases for V and 4 bases for J; bases not matched to a gene: 6. This CDR3 is 15 amino acids long. The CDR3 DNA reads TGTGCCACCAGCAGGGGCGGACTAGCATCAGATACGCAGTATTTT. Translation: CATSRGGLASDTQYF.

This clonotype was seen repeatedly, ten times or more. This sequence joins TRBV4-2 and TRBJ2-7, with D possibly being TRBD2 (6 bases). CDR1 is LGHNA and CDR2 is YNFKEQ in the germline V gene. This CDR3 has 15 amino acids. The germline V and J ends were trimmed by 6 bases and 0 bases, with 15 bases remaining between them. The CDR3 DNA is TGTGCCAGCAGGCGAGCGAGCGGGTACTCCTACGAGCAGTACTTC. Translating it yields CASRRASGYSYEQYF.

This clonotype was counted only a few times. The chain uses TRBV14 and TRBJ2-7; 7 positions agree with TRBD2. CDR3 length: 14 amino acids. With 4 bases clipped from V and 9 bases from J, the junction kept 12 bases outside the gene matches. Germline V gene lookup returns CDR1 SGHDN and CDR2 FVKESK. The CDR3 loop reads CASSPGGSIRWQYF. For the CDR3, the DNA is TGTGCCAGCAGCCCGGGGGGTTCTATACGATGGCAGTACTTC.

This clonotype has a handful of counts. The V call is TRBV7-2, the J call TRBJ2-1, with TRBD1 matching 7 bases. The CDR3 covers 14 residues. V lost 2 bases and J lost 7; bases outside the gene matches: 5. Per the germline V gene, CDR1 is SGHTA and CDR2 is FQGNSA. The CDR3 DNA reads TGTGCCAGCAGCTTACACAGGGGTAAGAATGAGCAGTTCTTC. Translated, it gives CASSLHRGKNEQFF. Full variable domain (rest looked up from reference TRBV7-2 and TRBJ2-1): GAGVSQSPSNKVTEKGKDVELRCDPISGHTALYWYRQSLGQGLEFLIYFQGNSAPDKSGLPSDRFSAERTGGSVSTLTIQRTQQEDSAVYLCASSLHRGKNEQFFGPGTRLTVL.

The V and J genes are TRBV6-2 or TRBV6-3 and TRBJ1-2, with D perhaps matching TRBD1 (5 bases). The length of the CDR3 is 15 residues. CDR1 is MNHEY, CDR2 SVGEGT, per germline. Trimming shortened V by 8 bases and J by 4 bases, and 20 bases separated the two germline ends. CDR3 sequence reads: CASVYSPGEIYGYTF. The CDR3 DNA reads as TGTGCCAGCGTATATTCCCCGGGGGAAATCTATGGCTACACCTTC.

In the case of this clonotype: A much larger clone is a single base away; this may be a read error. The V gene is TRBV4-1, the J gene TRBJ1-1, with TRBD1 identical over 7 bases. Germline V lookup: CDR1 MGHRA, CDR2 YSYEKL. J gave up 7 bases and V 2 bases, and 13 bases lay outside the gene matches. This CDR3 region has 16 residues. For the CDR3, the DNA is TGCGCCAGCAGCCAAAATCCTACAGGGGACCACATTGAAGCTTTCTTT. It codes for CASSQNPTGDHIEAFF.

The CDR3 nucleotides read TGTGCCAGCAATTTGAGGGGAAAAGCGGTCCGATACGAGCAGTACTTC. Translating it yields CASNLRGKAVRYEQYF. The rearrangement links TRBV6-2 or TRBV6-3 to TRBJ2-7; D assignment may be TRBD1 or TRBD2 (5 bases each). Deletions cut 7 bases from V and 4 bases from J, with 23 bases between. The length of the CDR3 is 16 residues. The V gene's germline CDR1 is MNHEY and CDR2 SVGEGT.

J is TRBJ2-7 and V is TRBV5-1; no reliable D call. Trimming removed 2 bases from V and 7 bases from J, with 10 bases in between. The CDR3 totals 12 residues. Germline-derived CDR1 and CDR2 are SGHRS and YFSETQ. The CDR3 bases are TGCGCCAGCAGCTTTCTTGTGGGGGAGCAGTACTTC. It specifies CASSFLVGEQYF. Filled out from reference TRBV5-1 and TRBJ2-7, the complete variable domain reads KAGVTQTPRYLIKTRGQQVTLSCSPISGHRSVSWYQQTPGQGLQFLFEYFSETQRNKGNFPGRFSGRQFSNSRSEMNVSTLELGDSALYLCASSFLVGEQYFGPGTRLTVT.

The sample holds a few counts of this clonotype. This chain links TRBV3-1 with TRBJ2-1, with TRBD2 matching 11 bases. Unmatched junction bases numbered 5, after V lost 1 base and J lost 9 bases. Germline loops: CDR1 LGHDT, CDR2 YNNKEL (reference sequence). CDR3 length: 15 amino acids. The chain's CDR3 is CASSQVTSGGGEQFF. The CDR3 bases are TGTGCCAGCAGCCAAGTCACTAGCGGGGGTGGTGAGCAGTTCTTC.

This clonotype was counted a few times. The rearrangement links TRBV10-3 to TRBJ1-5, with 8 bases that match TRBD1. There are 14 residues in the CDR3. J lost 5 bases, V lost 5 bases, and 5 bases had no gene match. Per the germline V gene, CDR1 is ENHRY and CDR2 is SYGVKD. The CDR3 protein is CAISLGQEDQPQHF. Here the CDR3 DNA reads TGTGCCATCAGTCTGGGACAGGAAGATCAGCCCCAGCATTTT.

The chain has TRBV7-2 and TRBJ1-1; D perhaps matches TRBD1 (6 bases). V dropped 2 bases and J dropped 10 bases, with 20 bases sitting between them. This CDR3 has 15 amino acids. Germline-derived CDR1 and CDR2 are SGHTA and FQGNSA. CDR3 in DNA: TGTGCCAGCAGCTTACGATCAGCCGGCAGGGGAGGAGCTTTCTTT. It specifies CASSLRSAGRGGAFF. Looking up the rest from reference TRBV7-2 and TRBJ1-1 gives the full variable domain: GAGVSQSPSNKVTEKGKDVELRCDPISGHTALYWYRQSLGQGLEFLIYFQGNSAPDKSGLPSDRFSAERTGGSVSTLTIQRTQQEDSAVYLCASSLRSAGRGGAFFGQGTRLTVV.

This clonotype turned up a few times. The chain uses TRBV28 and TRBJ2-7, with 9 bases fitting TRBD1. The CDR3 spans 14 residues. V was clipped by 6 bases and J by 3 bases; unmatched bases: 6. CDR1 is MDHEN and CDR2 is SYDVKM in the germline V gene. For the CDR3, the DNA is TGTGCCAGCAGACGCTCGGGACAGGGCTACGAGCAGTACTTC. This gives the protein CASRRSGQGYEQYF.

The J gene is TRBJ2-1, the V gene TRBV2; D ambiguous. The length of the CDR3 is 11 residues. CDR1 SNHLY and CDR2 FYNNEI come from the germline V gene. Deletions cut 5 bases from V and 8 bases from J, with 7 bases between. CDR3 sequence: CASSPYDEQFF. The CDR3 DNA sequence: TGTGCCAGCAGTCCGTACGATGAGCAGTTCTTC. The full variable domain, completed using reference TRBV2 and TRBJ2-1, is EPEVTQTPSHQVTQMGQEVILRCVPISNHLYFYWYRQILGQKVEFLVSFYNNEISEKSEIFDDQFSVERPDGSNFTLKIRSTKLEDSAMYFCASSPYDEQFFGPGTRLTVL.

In this sample, this clonotype turned up many times. This chain uses TRBV9 with TRBJ2-5; the D is unclear. Germline V gene sequence: CDR1 SGDLS, CDR2 YYNGEE. V was trimmed by 0 bases and J by 0 bases, leaving 15 bases between them. The CDR3 spans 17 residues. This CDR3 is CASSVAIGLGNQETQYF. In DNA form, the CDR3 reads TGTGCCAGCAGCGTAGCTATAGGGTTGGGCAACCAAGAGACCCAGTACTTC.

Regarding this clonotype: A read error may explain this, as a much larger clone is one base away. The J gene is TRBJ2-5, the V gene TRBV10-2; no definite D call. V lost 9 bases and J 5 bases, leaving 28 bases between the germline ends. CDR1 is WSHSY and CDR2 is SAAADI in the germline V gene. The length of the CDR3 is 17 residues. The CDR3: CASAAGWAESIRETQYF. DNA of the CDR3: TGCGCCAGTGCAGCAGGTTGGGCAGAATCGATCCGGGAGACCCAGTACTTC.

The gene calls are TRBV20-1 and TRBJ2-1; tentatively, D is TRBD2 (6 bases). Germline V gene data show CDR1 as DFQATT and CDR2 as SNEGSKA (reference sequence). V was shortened by 2 bases and J by 3 bases, with 14 bases between the two germline ends. CDR3 length: 15 residues. The CDR3 spells CSARPGPGLYNEQFF. CDR3 DNA sequence: TGCAGTGCTAGACCTGGGCCGGGACTCTACAATGAGCAGTTCTTC.

This clonotype has a handful of counts. The genes are TRBV27 and TRBJ1-2; D may be TRBD1 (6 bases). The ends were cut back, 6 bases at V and 4 bases at J, with 12 bases in the middle. The CDR3 covers 13 residues. The V gene's germline CDR1 is MNHEY and CDR2 SMNVEV (reference sequence). The CDR3 DNA reads TGTGCCAGCAGCCAAGGACAGCCCTATGGCTACACCTTC. Amino acid sequence: CASSQGQPYGYTF.